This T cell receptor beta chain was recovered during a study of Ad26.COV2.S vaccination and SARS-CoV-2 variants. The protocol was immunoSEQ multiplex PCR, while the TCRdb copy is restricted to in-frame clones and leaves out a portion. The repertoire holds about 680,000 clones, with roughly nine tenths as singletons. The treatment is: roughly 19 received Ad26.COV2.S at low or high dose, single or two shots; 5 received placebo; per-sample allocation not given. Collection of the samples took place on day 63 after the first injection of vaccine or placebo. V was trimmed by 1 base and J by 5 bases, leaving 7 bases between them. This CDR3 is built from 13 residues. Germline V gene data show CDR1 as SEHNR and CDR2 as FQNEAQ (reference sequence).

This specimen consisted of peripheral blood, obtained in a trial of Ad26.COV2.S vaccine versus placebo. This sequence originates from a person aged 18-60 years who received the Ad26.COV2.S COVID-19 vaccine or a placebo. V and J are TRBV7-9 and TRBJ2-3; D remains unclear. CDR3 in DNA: TGTGCCAGCAGCTTAGGGTTTATAGATACGCAGTATTTT. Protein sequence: CASSLGFIDTQYF. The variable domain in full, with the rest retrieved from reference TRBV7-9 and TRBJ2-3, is DTGVSQNPRHKITKRGQNVTFRCDPISEHNRLYWYRQTLGQGPEFLTYFQNEAQLEKSRLLSDRFSAERPKGSFSTLEIQRTEQGDSAMYLCASSLGFIDTQYFGPGTRLTVL.